This T cell receptor (beta chain) was identified during a study of shared clonotypes between healthy human individuals (dated by TCRdb to 2020 to 2022). Regarding the study in general: The cohort included three men and a couple of women between 18 and 49 years of age. Between about 0.94 and 8.9 billion PBMCs per donor were obtained by leukapheresis. For each donor, CD4 naive and CD4 memory were each given three plates, CD8 naive was given two plates, and CD8 memory was given one plate. Libraries were prepared and TCR repertoires were sequenced by different laboratories using diverse techniques, in order to increase sequencing depth and limit assay-specific biases. To estimate repertoire size and how much clonotype sharing occurs between individuals, the study deeply sequenced the blood TCR repertoires of about 5 healthy adults. Beyond this particular receptor, the publication reports: Estimated clonotype richness was generally larger for naive than for memory subsets. Pairwise subsampling indicated that sequencing depth was expected to affect the degree of clonotype sharing among donors. Because the study included a small number of donors, the genetic and exposure-history diversity represented was limited. Sampling was restricted to blood, and TCR repertoires in tissue are likely to differ from TCR repertoires in blood. Sharing across a few donors was observed for about 5% of naive CD4, 3.5% of naive CD8, around 2.5% of memory CD4, and around 0.44% of memory CD8 clonotypes. Compared with non-shared clonotypes, clonotypes shared by all four sorted-subset donors had higher generation probabilities. Incomplete sequencing was indicated by rarefaction of sorted-subset datasets, despite the large sequencing depth.

V sheds 7 bases and J sheds 8 bases, leaving 24 bases between their ends. The germline V gene (reference sequence) sets CDR1 to GTSNPN and CDR2 to SVGIG. Including cysteine and phenylalanine, the CDR3 has 15 amino acids. The DNA shown is the 45-base CDR3, in frame from base 1. Healthy HIV-negative adults with no recently reported acute infections or vaccinations were included as donors. Only Caucasian adults living in Nashville, Tennessee, USA were represented among the donors. CD4+ T cells were enriched through magnetic negative selection, after which naive cells were positively selected on CD45RA and the remaining negative fraction served as the memory subset. Blood was collected by leukapheresis, and PBMCs were isolated by Ficoll-Histopaque density gradient centrifugation and then cryopreserved in liquid nitrogen vapor phase. Purity and quantity of every magnetically sorted T cell population were checked by analytical flow cytometry. Genomic DNA was isolated from each sorted fraction and quantified by UV absorbance on a Nanodrop 2000c.

Using the deep immunoSEQ assay, multiplex PCR amplified TCR CDR3 regions from genomic DNA. Genomic DNA extracted from each cell subset was distributed evenly over all wells of several immunoSEQ 96-well plates, and each plate served as one replicate. For sorted subsets, 200 to 250 ng genomic DNA, equal to tens of thousands of T cell genomes, was loaded into each replicate PCR. Purified libraries were measured with a Qubit 3.0 fluorometer, size-checked on a Bioanalyzer 2100, and measured again with the KAPA Library Quantification kit. A separate single-read 150-cycle Illumina NextSeq 550 flow cell was used to sequence each immunoSEQ 96-well plate. Processing in the source paper ran as follows. The immunoSEQ output contained only junctional sequences without quality scores, so filtering could not match that applied to full-length reads. To assign V/J genes and CDR3, sequences were annotated against IMGT germline references using PyIR, a Python wrapper for IgBLAST v1.9. Reads with weak V/J assignments (E-value above 1e-6), missing CDR3, stop codons, out-of-frame junctions, or ambiguous translated residues were removed. V3J clonotypes were defined as sequences sharing an identical inferred V gene, J gene, and CDR3 amino acid sequence. The percentage overlap between two repertoires was calculated by dividing the number of shared unique clonotypes by the size of the smaller repertoire. Repertoire richness was assessed with RTK rarefaction, the Chao1 estimator, and Recon v2.1 estimates of unobserved clonotypes. OLGA was used to compute generation probabilities for all TCRbeta clonotypes that the gDNA method yielded from a few donors. The clones in this table, taken by TCRdb from immuneACCESS, are in-frame only. Not every clone is retained; where verified, under half of the shortfall comes from an unresolved V gene, and the cause of the rest is unknown. V and J calls and clone size are those listed in that table; D and trimming were worked out from the DNA. This sample has over 2 million clones in its table, and 85% to 95% of those were observed once. The ten largest make up about 0.41% of the sample.

On this clone itself: No antigen is known for it. Base-call qualities are not available, and no considerably larger clone is one nucleotide away.

The sequencing input was naive CD4+ T cells from PBMCs. In the paper's terms, the cell subset or site label means: CD45RA+ positively selected. The sequence joins TRBV30 to TRBJ2-1; TRBD1 could be the D gene, as 7 bases match. This sequence was found in a man aged 18 to 29 in good health. Some clones in this sample may be carry-over from other donors' samples. The sequenced DNA is TGTGCCTTGTCGGGGGTCGGGACAGAGGGAGATGAGCAGTTCTTC. Translated, it gives CALSGVGTEGDEQFF.